These 24 T cell receptor beta chains originate from one sample sequenced in a study of blood T cell repertoires in COVID-19. Repertoires were generated with immunoSEQ multiplex PCR, while TCRdb's copy carries only in-frame clones and drops some. The table lists under 200,000 clones, about nine tenths of them singletons, with roughly 5.3% in the top ten. The source material was peripheral blood. These TCRs come from a man younger than 35 with COVID-19, enrolled during active disease.

The chain joins TRBV11-2 to TRBJ2-7; 12 nucleotides line up with TRBD2. Per germline, CDR1 SGHAT and CDR2 FQNNGV. The J segment lost 7 bases and the V segment lost 3 bases, leaving 7 bases of the junction unmatched. CDR3 length: 15 residues. The CDR3 loop reads CASSFLTSGSGEQYF. DNA of the CDR3: TGTGCCAGCAGCTTCCTGACTAGCGGGAGTGGGGAGCAGTACTTC.

V and J are TRBV14 and TRBJ2-7, with 10 bases matching TRBD1. This CDR3 contains 13 residues. The ends lost 4 bases at V and 4 bases at J; junction bases unmatched: 1. CDR1 is SGHDN, CDR2 FVKESK, per germline. CDR3 residues: CASSRTGGYEQYF. The CDR3 DNA is TGTGCCAGCAGCCGGACAGGGGGATACGAGCAGTACTTC.

This clone occurred a few times. The V and J genes are TRBV7-8 and TRBJ2-7; D is possibly TRBD1 (6 bases). The CDR3 has 15 residues. Germline V gene sequence: CDR1 SGHVS, CDR2 FQNEAQ. The V gene lost 5 bases and the J gene lost 2 bases, with 16 bases spanning the gap. The CDR3 here is CASSPRGPFAYEQYF. CDR3 bases: TGTGCCAGCAGCCCCAGGGGTCCCTTCGCCTACGAGCAGTACTTC.

V usage is TRBV6-6 and J usage is TRBJ2-3; no clear D. This CDR3 comprises 14 residues. Trimming pared 7 bases from V and 4 bases from J, leaving 15 bases between. CDR1 MNHNY and CDR2 SVGAGI come from the germline V gene (reference sequence). CDR3 protein: CASKDPGTADTQYF. CDR3 in DNA: TGTGCCAGCAAAGACCCAGGCACAGCAGATACGCAGTATTTT.

The V gene is TRBV4-3, the J gene TRBJ2-1; TRBD2 matches at 7 bases. Germline V gives CDR1 LGHNA, CDR2 YSLEER. After removal of 1 base from V and 15 bases from J, the junction contained 15 bases not matched to a gene. The CDR3 length is 15 residues. This CDR3 reads CASSQVGRLAPSWFF. The CDR3 DNA sequence: TGCGCCAGCAGCCAAGTAGGGAGACTAGCACCTTCGTGGTTCTTC.

The V and J genes are TRBV11-3 and TRBJ2-3; D is perhaps TRBD2 (6 bases). V lost 4 bases and J 8 bases, leaving 19 bases between the germline ends. The CDR3 runs to 15 residues. Germline V gene sequence: CDR1 SGHNT, CDR2 YENEEA. The CDR3 is CASSSLGEAGGTQYF. DNA of the CDR3: TGTGCCAGCAGCTCCCTTGGTGAAGCGGGCGGTACGCAGTATTTT. Combining the CDR3 with reference TRBV11-3 and TRBJ2-3 gives the whole variable domain EAGVVQSPRYKIIEKKQPVAFWCNPISGHNTLYWYLQNLGQGPELLIRYENEEAVDDSQLPKDRFSAERLKGVDSTLKIQPAELGDSAVYLCASSSLGEAGGTQYFGPGTRLTVL.

The CDR3 here is CASSLLARTTDTQYF. The CDR3 coding sequence is TGTGCCAGCAGCTTACTCGCTAGGACAACAGATACGCAGTATTTT. This sequence joins TRBV11-1 and TRBJ2-3, with D tentatively TRBD1 (5 bases). Germline V gives CDR1 SGHAT, CDR2 FQDESV (reference sequence). Trimming pared 2 bases from V and 3 bases from J, leaving 12 bases between. The CDR3 is 15 amino acids.

The rearrangement links TRBV13 to TRBJ1-2, with 11 bases matching TRBD1. Unmatched junction bases numbered 6, after V lost 5 bases and J lost 7 bases. Germline V gene data show CDR1 as PRHDT and CDR2 as FYEKMQ (reference sequence). The CDR3 is 14 residues long. CDR3 nucleotides: TGTGCCAGCAGCGGAGGGACAGGGGGAGGTGGCTACACCTTC. Translating it yields CASSGGTGGGGYTF.

This clone was recorded a few times. The chain employs TRBV4-1 and TRBJ1-1; 9 nucleotides align to TRBD1. V shed 0 bases and J 3 bases; nucleotides not matched to a gene: 11. Germline CDR1 MGHRA, CDR2 YSYEKL. The CDR3 spans 18 residues. The CDR3 reads CASSQEVWTGDSHTEAFF. The CDR3 nucleotides read TGCGCCAGCAGCCAAGAGGTCTGGACAGGGGACTCTCACACTGAAGCTTTCTTT.

The rearrangement links TRBV5-6 to TRBJ1-2; 7 bases are a match to TRBD1. Germline V gene sequence: CDR1 SGHDT, CDR2 YYEEEE. This CDR3 comprises 15 residues. With V trimmed by 4 bases and J by 7 bases, 13 bases remained unmatched. The chain's CDR3 is CASSNSGQELAGYTF. The CDR3 coding sequence is TGTGCCAGCAGCAACTCCGGACAGGAGTTGGCTGGCTACACCTTC.

CDR3 amino acids: CASSFRDLDSNQPQHF. The CDR3 DNA reads TGTGCCAGCAGTTTCCGGGACTTAGATAGCAATCAGCCCCAGCATTTT. The rearrangement joins TRBV6-6 to TRBJ1-5; weak D call: TRBD1 (5 bases). The CDR3 has 16 residues. Germline V lookup: CDR1 MNHNY, CDR2 SVGAGI (reference sequence). Trimming took off 4 bases at V and 0 bases at J, with 13 bases between the two ends.

The chain employs TRBV11-2 and TRBJ2-7, with D possibly being TRBD1 (5 bases). V lost 5 bases and J 2 bases, leaving 7 bases between the germline ends. Germline loops: CDR1 SGHAT, CDR2 FQNNGV. The CDR3 is made up of 12 amino acids. CDR3 loop: CASSQGTYEQYF. Here the CDR3 DNA reads TGTGCCAGCAGCCAGGGTACCTACGAGCAGTACTTC.

The V gene is TRBV15, the J gene TRBJ2-7; maybe TRBD2 (5 bases). The V and J ends lost 7 bases and 5 bases respectively, with 18 bases between them. The CDR3 extends over 14 amino acids. The germline V gene encodes CDR1 LNHNV and CDR2 YYDKDF (reference sequence). The CDR3 sequence is CATKQTGVIDEQYF. The DNA of the CDR3 is TGTGCCACCAAACAAACCGGGGTAATCGACGAGCAGTACTTC.

The J gene is TRBJ2-1, the V gene TRBV9, with TRBD2 matching over 7 bases. Germline V lookup: CDR1 SGDLS, CDR2 YYNGEE. CDR3 size: 16 residues. Germline trimming cut 4 bases from V and 2 bases from J; bases unmatched to any gene: 9. CDR3 DNA: TGTGCCAGCAGCATTCGACTAGCCCCCACCTACAATGAGCAGTTCTTC. Amino acids: CASSIRLAPTYNEQFF.

The chain carries TRBV12-3 or TRBV12-4 and TRBJ2-7, with 11 bases fitting TRBD1. This CDR3 has 13 amino acids. J lost 7 bases, V lost 5 bases, and 4 bases had no gene match. The CDR3 nucleotides read TGTGCCAGCAGTACCGGGACAGGGGGGGAGCAGTACTTC. Protein product: CASSTGTGGEQYF.

This clone was counted once. The genes are TRBV2 and TRBJ1-2; D gene unclear. The V end lost 4 bases, the J end lost 2 bases, and 5 bases lay between the germline ends. CDR3 length: 12 residues. Germline CDR1 and CDR2: SNHLY and FYNNEI. The CDR3 sequence: CASSVGNYGYTF. CDR3 nucleotide sequence: TGTGCCAGCAGTGTTGGCAACTATGGCTACACCTTC.

CDR3 in amino acids: CASSYGGGGLDEQFF. Here the CDR3 DNA reads TGTGCCAGCAGTTACGGGGGGGGTGGCCTCGATGAGCAGTTCTTC. The chain employs TRBV6-5 and TRBJ2-1; 7 bases are shared with TRBD2. With 2 bases clipped from V and 8 bases from J, the junction kept 9 bases outside the gene matches. This CDR3 comprises 15 residues. Germline CDR1 MNHEY, CDR2 SVGAGI.

This clone showed up just once. The chain combines TRBV18 with TRBJ1-1, with 7 bases that match TRBD1. CDR1 and CDR2 from the germline V gene are KGHSH and LQKENI. This CDR3 has 13 amino acids. The junction had 5 bases not matched to a gene; V was cut back by 3 bases and J by 7 bases. The CDR3 is CASSPGTDIEAFF. CDR3 sequence (DNA): TGTGCCAGCTCACCCGGGACAGACATTGAAGCTTTCTTT.

This clone is a singleton in its sample. The J gene is TRBJ1-6, the V gene TRBV6-5, with a possible D match to TRBD1 (6 bases). CDR1 is MNHEY and CDR2 is SVGAGI in the germline V gene. The CDR3 contains 14 residues. V was clipped by 6 bases and J by 7 bases, with 13 bases between them. CDR3 nucleotides: TGTGCCAGCAGGAGGACAGAGCTGAATTCACCCCTCCACTTT. Protein: CASRRTELNSPLHF.

This sequence joins TRBV30 and TRBJ2-1; TRBD2 aligns across 8 bases. The CDR3 is made up of 14 amino acids. The V gene's germline CDR1 is GTSNPN and CDR2 SVGIG (reference sequence). V lost 1 base, J lost 5 bases, and 4 bases stayed unmatched. DNA of the CDR3: TGTGCCTGGAGTGGGACTAGCCTCGACAATGAGCAGTTCTTC. This translates into CAWSGTSLDNEQFF.

The rearrangement uses TRBV28 and TRBJ2-4, with 7 bases matching TRBD2. This CDR3 contains 15 residues. V dropped 4 bases and J dropped 5; count of bases not matched to a gene: 8. In germline, CDR1 is MDHEN, CDR2 SYDVKM. This CDR3 is CASSYLVGRENIQYF. CDR3 DNA: TGTGCCAGCAGTTACCTTGTTGGGAGGGAAAACATTCAGTACTTC.

The gene calls are TRBV4-3 and TRBJ2-2, with D unclear. The CDR3 is made up of 15 amino acids. The germline V and J ends were trimmed by 0 bases and 6 bases, with 11 bases remaining between them. Per germline, CDR1 LGHNA and CDR2 YSLEER. CDR3: CASSQEGHYPGELFF. In DNA, the CDR3 is TGCGCCAGCAGCCAAGAGGGCCATTATCCCGGGGAGCTGTTTTTT.

The chain has TRBV6-5 and TRBJ2-7, with D perhaps TRBD2 (5 bases). The CDR3 is made up of 15 amino acids. CDR1 and CDR2 (germline): MNHEY, SVGAGI. V gave up 0 bases and J gave up 0 bases, with 9 bases separating them. This CDR3 reads CASSYSRGLSYEQYF. Written as DNA, the CDR3 is TGTGCCAGCAGTTACTCCCGCGGGCTCTCCTACGAGCAGTACTTC.

The chain joins TRBV19 to TRBJ2-5, with D possibly TRBD1 on 6 matching bases. The CDR3 consists of 16 residues. Germline CDR1 LNHDA, CDR2 SQIVND (reference sequence). V lost 5 bases and J 3 bases, leaving 19 bases between the germline ends. The CDR3: CASSAGVRVVEETQYF. CDR3 in DNA: TGTGCCAGTAGTGCAGGGGTGCGTGTGGTGGAAGAGACCCAGTACTTC.